These T cell receptor beta chains were read from a single sample in a study of somatic mutations in cytotoxic T cells in rheumatoid arthritis. The method was immunoSEQ multiplex PCR; TCRdb's version includes in-frame clones alone and lacks a portion of them. The sample holds about 17,000 clones, about 80% seen once. Sequencing was done on a sample of CD8+ T cells sorted from blood. The receptors were sampled from an adult with rheumatoid arthritis. Both conserved end residues are part of each CDR3. D genes are given only for firm matches. The size entry is marked missing in some rows and otherwise reads once, few, many or a size class.

NA	TRBV7-8	NA	TRBJ1-4	TGTGCCAGCAGCTTAGGGCCTGGGGAACTGTTTTTT	CASSLGPGELFF
NA	TRBV7-9	TRBD1	TRBJ2-2	TGTGCCAGCAGCTTAGCCTCGCAGGGGGCTTTGGCCGGGGAGCTGTTTTTT	CASSLASQGALAGELFF
NA	TRBV4-1	NA	TRBJ1-1	TGCGCCAGCAGCCAAGATGAGAACAAGAACACTGAAGCTTTCTTT	CASSQDENKNTEAFF
NA	TRBV2	NA	TRBJ2-7	TGTGCCAGCAGTACCGGGACGCTGGGGGACGAGCAGTACTTC	CASSTGTLGDEQYF
once	TRBV5-1	NA	TRBJ2-7	TGCGCCAGCAGCCTGGAGCTATTCTCCTACGAGCAGTACTTC	CASSLELFSYEQYF
NA	TRBV4-1	TRBD1	TRBJ1-2	TGCGCCAGCAGCCAAGTGTATAGGGGGCACTATGGCTACACCTTC	CASSQVYRGHYGYTF
NA	TRBV9	NA	TRBJ2-2	TGTGCCAGCAGCCCTTCAGGATCCGGGGAGCTGTTTTTT	CASSPSGSGELFF
once	TRBV7-9	NA	TRBJ1-2	TGTGCCAGCAGCTTAGTGACTGCTGCTGGCTACACCTTC	CASSLVTAAGYTF
NA	TRBV5-6	TRBD1	TRBJ1-2	TGTGCCAGCAGCTATTGGGGGACAGCCCAACTATATGGCTACACCTTC	CASSYWGTAQLYGYTF
once	TRBV6-1	TRBD1	TRBJ1-6	TGTGCCAGCAGTCGCACAGGGGTTTCACCCCTCCACTTT	CASSRTGVSPLHF
NA	TRBV27	NA	TRBJ2-6	TGTGCCAGCAGTTTTCTGCCTGGGGCCAACGTCCTGACTTTC	CASSFLPGANVLTF
NA	TRBV27	NA	TRBJ2-1	TGTGCCAGCAGTTCTACGGATAATGAGCAGTTCTTC	CASSSTDNEQFF
NA	TRBV27	NA	TRBJ2-4	TGTGCCAGCAGTTTGTTGTGGGAGTTTCTTCGTGTTGACAAAAACATTCAGTACTTC	CASSLLWEFLRVDKNIQYF
once	TRBV7-2	NA	TRBJ1-5	TGTGCCAGCAGCTTAGTTACAGAGAATCAGCCCCAGCATTTT	CASSLVTENQPQHF
NA	TRBV9	NA	TRBJ1-2	TGTGCCAGCAGCGGTTTCGGCTTGGCCTATGGCTACACCTTC	CASSGFGLAYGYTF
NA	TRBV11-2	NA	TRBJ2-5	TGTGCCAGCAGCTTAGAAGGGGGTGTGGAGACCCAGTACTTC	CASSLEGGVETQYF
NA	TRBV4-2	NA	TRBJ1-1	TGTGCCAGCAGCCAAGGGAACACTGAAGCTTTCTTT	CASSQGNTEAFF
NA	TRBV5-6	NA	TRBJ2-1	TGTGCCAGCAGCTTTGCTAGAGAGCAGTTCTTC	CASSFAREQFF
NA	TRBV25-1	NA	TRBJ2-5	TGTGCCAGCAGTGAATCTACAGGAATCCAAGAGACCCAGTACTTC	CASSESTGIQETQYF
NA	TRBV7-9	NA	TRBJ2-1	TGTGCCAGCAGCTTAGAAGCAGGGTCTATTAAGAATGAGCAGTTCTTC	CASSLEAGSIKNEQFF
NA	TRBV11-3	TRBD2	TRBJ2-1	TGTGCCAGCAGCACCCGGACTAGCGGGAGGGCCTACAATGAGCAGTTCTTC	CASSTRTSGRAYNEQFF
NA	TRBV9	NA	TRBJ2-7	TGTGCCAGCAGCGTCCTAGAAGGGGGGTCCTACGAGCAGTACTTC	CASSVLEGGSYEQYF
NA	TRBV14	NA	TRBJ2-7	TGTGCCAGCAGCCAAGACAATTCCTACTACGAGCAGTACTTC	CASSQDNSYYEQYF
few	TRBV27	TRBD1	TRBJ1-1	TGTGCCAGCAGTTTAGGTTATACGGACAGGGGTAACACTGAAGCTTTCTTT	CASSLGYTDRGNTEAFF
NA	TRBV7-6	TRBD1	TRBJ1-2	TGTGCCAGCAGCTTAAGAATAGCCCCAGGGGGCGCCGACTATGGCTACACCTTC	CASSLRIAPGGADYGYTF
NA	TRBV10-2	NA	TRBJ2-1	TGCGCCAGCAGTGAGGGGGCCGAGCAGTTCTTC	CASSEGAEQFF
NA	TRBV27	TRBD1	TRBJ2-7	TGTGCCAGCAGTCCAGGGACAGTGATTGAGCAGTACTTC	CASSPGTVIEQYF
NA	TRBV4-3	TRBD1	TRBJ1-3	TGCGCCAGCAGCCCCGACCAGGGGGCTGGAAACACCATATATTTT	CASSPDQGAGNTIYF
once	TRBV7-8	NA	TRBJ2-2	TGTGCCAGCAGCTTGGCTACCCTGAACACCGGGGAGCTGTTTTTT	CASSLATLNTGELFF
NA	TRBV19	TRBD1	TRBJ1-2	TGTGCCAGTAGTATGACAGGGAACTATGGCTACACCTTC	CASSMTGNYGYTF
NA	TRBV7-2	NA	TRBJ1-4	TGTGCCAGCAGCTTAGTTGGAGGGTGGACAACTAATGAAAAACTGTTTTTT	CASSLVGGWTTNEKLFF
NA	TRBV4-1	NA	TRBJ2-7	TGCGCCAGCAGCCAAGACGGGAGCGACGAGCAGTACTTC	CASSQDGSDEQYF
NA	TRBV4-2	NA	TRBJ1-1	TGTGCCAGCGCTGACAGGCTGGGTAGCGGCGGCACTGAAGCTTTCTTT	CASADRLGSGGTEAFF
NA	TRBV28	NA	TRBJ1-1	TGTGCCAGCAGCCCCCCCATTGTAGCTGAAGCTTTCTTT	CASSPPIVAEAFF
NA	TRBV2	TRBD1	TRBJ1-1	TGTGCCAGCAGTGGGTCGGGACAGGGAGCTGAAGCTTTCTTT	CASSGSGQGAEAFF
NA	TRBV28	NA	TRBJ1-2	TGTGCCAGCAGTTTGGTTGAGGGATGGGACGGCTACACCTTC	CASSLVEGWDGYTF
NA	TRBV5-1	NA	TRBJ2-7	TGCGCCAGCACCCCCGTGTTGGGCTCCTACGAGCAGTACTTC	CASTPVLGSYEQYF
NA	TRBV13	NA	TRBJ1-2	TGTGCCAGCAGCCCACAGGTTAAGAGGGGCTACACCTTC	CASSPQVKRGYTF
NA	TRBV10-2	NA	TRBJ2-7	TGCGCCAGCAGTGAGTCTGGGGGTTTGGGTGGGTACGAGCAGTACTTC	CASSESGGLGGYEQYF
NA	TRBV27	NA	TRBJ2-5	TGTGCCAGCAGTTTAGTGCCTCAAGAGACCCAGTACTTC	CASSLVPQETQYF
NA	TRBV9	TRBD2	TRBJ2-1	TGTGCCAGCAGCCCTTCTGGACTAGCCGGCGTTGAGCAGTTCTTC	CASSPSGLAGVEQFF
few	TRBV15	NA	TRBJ1-6	TGTGCCACCAGTCTCTACACGAATAATTCACCCCTCCACTTT	CATSLYTNNSPLHF
NA	TRBV6-6	NA	TRBJ1-1	TGTGCCAGCAGCCACGGGGAGTCGAACACTGAAGCTTTCTTT	CASSHGESNTEAFF
NA	TRBV28	NA	TRBJ1-1	TGTGCCAGCAGTTTAATCGTGGGAACTGAAGCTTTCTTT	CASSLIVGTEAFF
few	TRBV25-1	TRBD1	TRBJ2-1	TGTGCCAGCAGCCCCGGGACAGGGGACTACAATGAGCAGTTCTTC	CASSPGTGDYNEQFF
NA	TRBV7-9	TRBD2	TRBJ2-1	TGTGCCAGCAGCTCCCTGAGTGGTAGCGGGAGGATCAATGAGCAGTTCTTC	CASSSLSGSGRINEQFF
NA	TRBV4-3	TRBD2	TRBJ2-1	TGCGCCAGCAGCCAAGCCGTGCTAGCGGGGGTGATTAATGAGCAGTTCTTC	CASSQAVLAGVINEQFF
NA	TRBV27	NA	TRBJ1-1	TGTGCCAGCAGTCGATGGGGCCAGAACACTGAAGCTTTCTTT	CASSRWGQNTEAFF
NA	TRBV9	NA	TRBJ1-1	TGTGCCAGCAGCGTAGGGGGAGGGGTGAACACTGAAGCTTTCTTT	CASSVGGGVNTEAFF
NA	TRBV6-1	NA	TRBJ2-7	TGTGCCAGCAGTGGGTGGCGGTACGAGCAGTACTTC	CASSGWRYEQYF
few	TRBV6-6	NA	TRBJ2-7	TGTGCCAGCACCCGACGACCGGATTACGAGCAGTACTTC	CASTRRPDYEQYF
NA	TRBV27	NA	TRBJ1-1	TGTGCCAGCAGTCTAGGACCAGGGGACACTGAAGCTTTCTTT	CASSLGPGDTEAFF
NA	TRBV27	NA	TRBJ2-7	TGTGCCAGCTACTATAAGGGGTCCGGGCGCAGCTCCTACGAGCAGTACTTC	CASYYKGSGRSSYEQYF
NA	TRBV19	TRBD1	TRBJ1-1	TGTGCCAGTAGTTACTTACAGGGGGTGTACACTGAAGCTTTCTTT	CASSYLQGVYTEAFF
NA	TRBV27	NA	TRBJ1-2	TGTGCCAGCAGTTTACGAGGGATTGGGTATGGCTACACCTTC	CASSLRGIGYGYTF